This T cell receptor beta chain was recorded in a study of blood T cell repertoires in COVID-19. Turning to the study itself: Spain, Italy and the United States supplied samples that represented acute and convalescent COVID-19. T cells, B-cell-depleted T cells, or PBMCs supplied cDNA or gDNA.

Between the trimmed V and J ends, which lost 4 bases and 2 bases, there was a span of 10 bases. The CDR3 is made up of 14 amino acids. Germline V lookup: CDR1 KGHDR, CDR2 SFDVKD. Method: immunoSEQ multiplex PCR; TCRdb's copy keeps in-frame clones and lacks some. The sample lists around 250,000 clones, roughly 85% occurring once. Cohorts were assigned according to the clinical history that participants reported. Either two negative PCRs, clearance, or symptom resolution qualified Cohort 3 donors as recovered. The J gene is TRBJ1-2, the V gene TRBV24-1; D is uncertain. The sequencing sample was made of PBMCs or T cells enriched from blood (not recorded which). The TCR was taken from a woman aged 45-65 years who had recovered from COVID-19. The CDR3 region is CATSDWTGNYGYTF. DNA for the CDR3: TGTGCCACCAGTGACTGGACGGGAAACTATGGCTACACCTTC.